Presented here are 22 T cell receptor beta chains from one specimen sequenced in a study of T cell repertoires in cytomegalovirus infection. TCRdb reanalysed the reads using MiXCR and keeps one entry per CDR3 protein. The data contain some 100,000 distinct CDR3 sequences, 23% of them singletons. Specimen: CD8+ T cells from PBMCs. Every receptor here comes from a human donor in good health (CMV status not recorded). Some clones in this sample may be carry-over from other donors' samples.

CDR3 DNA sequence: TGTGCCAGCAGTTTCTGGGGGGCCGAGCAGTACTTC. Translating it yields CASSFWGAEQYF. The gene calls are TRBV28 and TRBJ2-7; either TRBD1 or TRBD2 may supply D (6 bases each). Trimming left V 3 bases short and J 6 bases short, with 9 bases between. This CDR3 region has 12 residues. Germline assignment: CDR1 MDHEN and CDR2 SYDVKM.

This clonotype was found many times. The V gene is TRBV7-8, the J gene TRBJ1-1; D remains unclear. The V and J ends lost 5 bases and 3 bases respectively, with 13 bases between them. Germline loops: CDR1 SGHVS, CDR2 FQNEAQ. This CDR3 spans 14 amino acids. CDR3 sequence reads: CASSPRGPDTEAFF. The CDR3 nucleotides read TGTGCCAGCAGCCCCCGCGGGCCCGACACTGAAGCTTTCTTT.

This chain joins TRBV19 and TRBJ2-2; 7 bases match TRBD1. The CDR3 runs 14 residues. The ends lost 10 bases at V and 8 bases at J; junction bases unmatched: 13. Germline lookup yields CDR1 LNHDA and CDR2 SQIVND (reference sequence). CDR3 protein: CATDTGVVTGELFF. The CDR3 nucleotides are TGTGCCACCGACACAGGGGTCGTCACTGGGGAGCTGTTTTTT.

The chain combines TRBV5-1 with TRBJ1-1; no firm D call. V shed 2 bases and J shed 6 bases, with 14 bases lying between them. Germline V lookup: CDR1 SGHRS, CDR2 YFSETQ. The CDR3 runs 14 residues. CDR3 residues: CASSLGEGRSEAFF. DNA for the CDR3: TGCGCCAGCAGCTTAGGAGAGGGTAGATCTGAAGCTTTCTTT. The full variable domain, completed using reference TRBV5-1 and TRBJ1-1, is KAGVTQTPRYLIKTRGQQVTLSCSPISGHRSVSWYQQTPGQGLQFLFEYFSETQRNKGNFPGRFSGRQFSNSRSEMNVSTLELGDSALYLCASSLGEGRSEAFFGQGTRLTVV.

There are many counts of this clonotype. The V call is TRBV6-1, the J call TRBJ2-7; D possibly matches TRBD1 or TRBD2 (5 bases each). CDR3 length: 14 amino acids. V lost 4 bases and J lost 1, with 11 bases in between. The V gene's germline CDR1 is MNHNS and CDR2 SASEGT. For the CDR3, the DNA is TGTGCCAGCAGTGGATGGGACGGATCCTACGAGCAGTACTTC. This codes for CASSGWDGSYEQYF.

DNA of the CDR3: TGTGCCAGCAGCGTAGTTGAGACCCAGTACTTC. The encoded protein is CASSVVETQYF. V and J are TRBV9 and TRBJ2-5, with D unclear. This CDR3 has 11 amino acids. From germline, CDR1 is SGDLS and CDR2 YYNGEE. V lost 0 bases to trimming and J lost 5 bases, with 2 bases between them.

The V and J genes are TRBV12-3 or TRBV12-4 and TRBJ2-1; TRBD1 agrees at 7 bases. With V trimmed by 5 bases and J by 8 bases, 12 bases remained unmatched. The CDR3 is made up of 15 amino acids. The CDR3 here is CASSQQGGPGDEQFF. CDR3 nucleotides: TGTGCCAGCAGTCAACAAGGGGGCCCTGGGGATGAGCAGTTCTTC.

Many counts were recorded for this clonotype. The genes are TRBV7-2 and TRBJ2-1; 10 nucleotides line up with TRBD1. The ends lost 5 bases at V and 2 bases at J; junction bases unmatched: 6. CDR3 length equals 16 residues. Germline-derived CDR1 and CDR2 are SGHTA and FQGNSA. The CDR3 region has the DNA TGTGCCAGCAGCACTTGGGGACAGGGGACCTACAATGAGCAGTTCTTC. Its translation is CASSTWGQGTYNEQFF.

This rearrangement joins TRBV7-4 to TRBJ2-1; the match to TRBD2 covers 12 bases. Trimming cost V 4 bases and J 8 bases; bases outside gene matches: 15. Germline CDR1 is SGHVT and CDR2 is SQSDAQ. The CDR3 is 18 residues long. This CDR3 is CASSSKDPLAGGSYEQFF. The CDR3 nucleotides are TGTGCCAGCAGCTCCAAAGACCCTCTAGCGGGAGGGTCGTATGAGCAGTTCTTC. Supplemented by reference TRBV7-4 and TRBJ2-1, the full variable domain reads GAGVSQSPRYKVAKRGRDVALRCDSISGHVTLYWYRQTLGQGSEVLTYSQSDAQRDKSGRPSGRFSAERPERSVSTLKIQRTEQGDSAVYLCASSSKDPLAGGSYEQFFGPGTRLTVL.

The chain is built from TRBV7-9 and TRBJ2-7; D is undetermined. This CDR3 is built from 14 residues. V was shortened by 1 base and J by 3 bases, with 10 bases between the two germline ends. Per the germline V gene, CDR1 is SEHNR and CDR2 is FQNEAQ (reference sequence). The CDR3 DNA is TGTGCCAGCAGCTTAGGCCCCGTCTTCTACGAGCAGTACTTC. Amino acids: CASSLGPVFYEQYF.

The chain links TRBV11-2 to TRBJ2-5; possibly TRBD1 for D (6 bases). The CDR3 extends over 19 amino acids. Germline V CDR1 and CDR2: SGHAT, FQNNGV. Trimming pared 4 bases from V and 2 bases from J, leaving 26 bases between. The CDR3 sequence is CASSSVGGLGAPRQETQYF. CDR3 in DNA: TGTGCCAGCAGCTCCGTAGGTGGACTGGGGGCCCCGAGGCAAGAGACCCAGTACTTC.

This clonotype turned up a few times. V is TRBV7-9 and J is TRBJ2-7, with D unclear. The CDR3 has 13 amino acids. Trimming stripped 7 bases from V and 0 bases from J, with 10 bases between. The germline gives CDR1 SEHNR, CDR2 FQNEAQ (reference sequence). DNA for the CDR3: TGTGCCAGCATGGGTGCCTTCTCCTACGAGCAGTACTTC. The encoded protein is CASMGAFSYEQYF.

This clonotype was found once. This may come from a read error, since a much larger clone is one base off. V and J are TRBV4-3 and TRBJ2-7, with 9 bases fitting TRBD2. The CDR3 is 15 residues long. From germline, CDR1 is LGHNA and CDR2 YSLEER. The CDR3 loop is CASCQESGRRNEQYF. The CDR3 DNA is TGCGCCAGCTGCCAAGAAAGCGGGAGGCGCAACGAGCAGTACTTC.

A note on this clonotype: Lacking the conserved final phenylalanine or tryptophan, this CDR3 likely reflects a read error. The chain recombines TRBV7-2 with TRBJ1-1; D might be TRBD1 (6 bases). The ends were cut back, 3 bases at V and 0 bases at J, with 11 bases in the middle. CDR3 size: 15 residues. In germline, CDR1 is SGHTA, CDR2 FQGNSA. In DNA, the CDR3 is TGTGCCAGCAGCTTTGGACAGACCATGAACACTGAAGCTTTCATT. It encodes CASSFGQTMNTEAFI.

This chain links TRBV13 with TRBJ1-2, with D perhaps matching TRBD1 (5 bases). CDR1 is PRHDT, CDR2 FYEKMQ, per germline (reference sequence). V lost 0 bases and J 3 bases, leaving 11 bases between the germline ends. The CDR3 sequence is 15 residues long. CDR3 bases: TGTGCCAGCAGCTTAGGAGGGGCCGACGACTATGGCTACACCTTC. Translated: CASSLGGADDYGYTF.

V is TRBV4-2 and J is TRBJ2-3, with D unclear. Germline loops: CDR1 LGHNA, CDR2 YNFKEQ. Trimming removed 3 bases from V and 6 bases from J, with 7 bases in between. The CDR3 runs to 12 residues. The DNA for the CDR3 is TGTGCCAGCAGCCAGAGCCAGGATACGCAGTATTTT. This sequence encodes CASSQSQDTQYF.

This clonotype occurred many times. The chain recombines TRBV7-8 with TRBJ2-7; the match to TRBD2 covers 9 bases. The length of the CDR3 is 15 residues. Germline CDR1 reads SGHVS; CDR2 reads FQNEAQ. The junction had 5 bases not matched to a gene; V was cut back by 2 bases and J by 3 bases. CDR3 sequence: CASSLRKRGDYEQYF. DNA of the CDR3: TGTGCCAGCAGCTTACGTAAGCGGGGGGACTACGAGCAGTACTTC.

This clonotype was picked up a small number of times. The CDR3 is CSVAEEDTNYGYTF. In DNA form, the CDR3 reads TGCAGCGTCGCAGAGGAGGATACTAACTATGGCTACACCTTC. V and J are TRBV29-1 and TRBJ1-2; D unresolved. This CDR3 comprises 14 residues. V was clipped by 6 bases and J by 0 bases, with 14 bases between them. The V gene's germline CDR1 is SQVTM and CDR2 ANQGSEA.

This clonotype was observed a handful of times. The chain carries TRBV25-1 and TRBJ2-2; 9 bases align to TRBD2. Germline CDR1 reads MGHDK; CDR2 reads SYGVNS. The V and J ends lost 8 bases and 1 base, in that order; junction bases with no gene match: 5. CDR3 size: 15 residues. The CDR3 protein is CASDSGGRNTGELFF. The DNA for the CDR3 is TGTGCCAGCGATAGCGGGGGCCGGAACACCGGGGAGCTGTTTTTT.

This clonotype was counted a few times. The chain is built from TRBV15 and TRBJ2-3; TRBD2 is a possible D gene (6 bases). V was clipped by 0 bases and J by 2 bases, with 12 bases between them. The germline CDR1 and CDR2 sequences are LNHNV and YYDKDF (reference sequence). The CDR3 sequence is 16 residues long. CDR3 sequence (DNA): TGTGCCACCAGCAGAGATCGCGCGGGACCCACAGATACGCAGTATTTT. This encodes CATSRDRAGPTDTQYF. The entire variable domain, with the rest obtained from reference TRBV15 and TRBJ2-3, is as follows: DAMVIQNPRYQVTQFGKPVTLSCSQTLNHNVMYWYQQKSSQAPKLLFHYYDKDFNNEADTPDNFQSRRPNTSFCFLDIRSPGLGDTAMYLCATSRDRAGPTDTQYFGPGTRLTVL.

In its sample, this clonotype was seen a few times. J is TRBJ1-1 and V is TRBV7-6; 7 bases are a match to TRBD1. Germline V lookup: CDR1 SGHVS, CDR2 FNYEAQ. The CDR3 length is 13 residues. V dropped 5 bases and J dropped 10; count of bases not matched to a gene: 10. The CDR3 protein is CASSADRVEVAFF. In DNA, the CDR3 is TGTGCCAGCAGCGCAGACAGGGTAGAAGTAGCTTTCTTT.

V usage is TRBV15 and J usage is TRBJ2-1, with TRBD1 identical over 9 bases. Germline CDR1 and CDR2: LNHNV and YYDKDF (reference sequence). After removal of 7 bases from V and 2 bases from J, the junction contained 3 bases not matched to a gene. The CDR3 has 14 residues. Written as DNA, the CDR3 is TGTGCCACCATCCGGGACAGGGCCTACAATGAGCAGTTCTTC. This codes for CATIRDRAYNEQFF.